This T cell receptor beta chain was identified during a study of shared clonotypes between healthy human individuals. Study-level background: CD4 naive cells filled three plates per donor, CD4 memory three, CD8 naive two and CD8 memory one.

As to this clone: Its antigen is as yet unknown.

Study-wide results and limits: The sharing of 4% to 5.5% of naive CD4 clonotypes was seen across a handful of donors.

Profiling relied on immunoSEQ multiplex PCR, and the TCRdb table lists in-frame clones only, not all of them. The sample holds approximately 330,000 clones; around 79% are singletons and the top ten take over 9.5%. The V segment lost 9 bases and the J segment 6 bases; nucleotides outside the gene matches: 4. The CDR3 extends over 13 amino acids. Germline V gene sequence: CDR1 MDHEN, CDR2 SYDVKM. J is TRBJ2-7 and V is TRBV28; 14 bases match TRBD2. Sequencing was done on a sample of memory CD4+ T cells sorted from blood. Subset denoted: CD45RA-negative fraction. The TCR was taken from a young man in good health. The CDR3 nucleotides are TGTGCCAGTGGACTAGCGGGAGGTCTCGAGCAGTACTTC. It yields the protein CASGLAGGLEQYF.